Listed below are T cell receptor beta chains from one sample, sequenced in a study of Graves' ophthalmopathy and Graves' hyperthyroidism. TCRdb called the multiplex PCR reads again in MiXCR, with one record for every CDR3 protein. The table includes 260,000 or so distinct CDR3 sequences, 45% detected once. The sample was peripheral blood. The receptors were sampled from an adult man with Graves' ophthalmopathy. Both conserved end residues are part of each CDR3.

V	J	CDR3
TRBV7-9	TRBJ1-1	CASSLEVQLNTEAFF
TRBV28	TRBJ2-5	CASSQGPSAQYF
TRBV10-3	TRBJ1-1	CAISAREGTGGTEAFF
TRBV2	TRBJ1-6	CASSWGQGGNSPLHF
TRBV25-1	TRBJ2-6	CASSEAQGSGANVLTF
TRBV25-1	TRBJ1-2	CASSPALPRTDNYGYTF
TRBV7-2	TRBJ2-7	CASSLPGGDEQYF
TRBV2	TRBJ1-1	CASSVGRKNTEAFF
TRBV7-2	TRBJ1-2	CATQGADYGYTF
TRBV2	TRBJ2-7	CTSNPGSSYEQYF
TRBV29-1	TRBJ2-7	CSVESAGGDSYEQYF
TRBV6-2/TRBV6-3	TRBJ1-5	CASTDRVGGNQPQHF